One and the same sample provided the 32 T cell receptor beta chains below, sequenced in a study of chemoradiotherapy in HPV16-positive cancers. Data came from immunoSEQ multiplex PCR; TCRdb stores just in-frame clones and leaves some out. The repertoire has about 53,000 clones, 90% of them found once; the top ten carry approximately 3.5%. The starting material was blood, obtained from a patient who underwent chemoradiotherapy. These receptors all stem from a human donor with HPV-associated anogenital cancer.

This clone was observed once. The rearrangement joins TRBV12-5 to TRBJ2-3; 7 nucleotides agree with TRBD1. Germline CDR1 LGHNT, CDR2 FRNRAP. V dropped 5 bases and J dropped 4; count of bases not matched to a gene: 3. The CDR3 loop spans 13 amino acids. CDR3: CASGVQGADTQYF. The CDR3 nucleotides are TGTGCTAGTGGTGTCCAGGGGGCAGATACGCAGTATTTT.

The chain links TRBV6-4 to TRBJ1-2, with 12 bases that match TRBD1. V lost 3 bases and J lost 7; bases outside the gene matches: 9. Germline CDR1 reads MRHNA; CDR2 reads SNTAGT. The CDR3 contains 16 residues. CDR3: CASSEAGQGAKTGYTF. The CDR3 DNA reads TGTGCCAGCAGTGAGGCGGGACAGGGGGCAAAAACTGGCTACACCTTC.

This clone was picked up one time. The chain combines TRBV29-1 with TRBJ2-7, with 10 bases identical to TRBD2. V lost 2 bases to trimming and J lost 3 bases; unmatched junction nucleotides: 7. Germline V gives CDR1 SQVTM, CDR2 ANQGSEA. The CDR3 runs 15 residues. DNA of the CDR3: TGCAGCGTTGAAAAGTGGGCTAGCGGGAGCTACGAGCAGTACTTC. Protein: CSVEKWASGSYEQYF.

J is TRBJ2-3 and V is TRBV7-2; the D is unclear. Germline V gene sequence: CDR1 SGHTA, CDR2 FQGNSA. This CDR3 comprises 11 residues. V was pared by 7 bases and J by 8 bases, with 10 bases between. The DNA of the CDR3 is TGTGCCAGCAAGCGCGGTGTTACGCAGTATTTT. The encoded protein is CASKRGVTQYF.

The V call is TRBV19, the J call TRBJ2-7; 7 bases align to TRBD2. Trimming cost V 6 bases and J 5 bases; bases outside gene matches: 10. CDR1 and CDR2 (germline): LNHDA, SQIVND (reference sequence). This CDR3 is 14 amino acids long. Written as DNA, the CDR3 is TGTGCCAGTAGCCTAGCCGGGGGGTCCAACGAGCAGTACTTC. It codes for CASSLAGGSNEQYF. Full variable domain (rest looked up from reference TRBV19 and TRBJ2-7): DGGITQSPKYLFRKEGQNVTLSCEQNLNHDAMYWYRQDPGQGLRLIYYSQIVNDFQKGDIAEGYSVSREKKESFPLTVTSAQKNPTAFYLCASSLAGGSNEQYFGPGTRLTVT.

The table lists this clone with a count of one. The J gene is TRBJ2-7, the V gene TRBV7-2, with D perhaps matching TRBD1 (5 bases). Trimming cost V 5 bases and J 9 bases, with 14 bases left between them. This CDR3 region has 12 residues. Germline V CDR1 and CDR2: SGHTA, FQGNSA. In DNA form, the CDR3 reads TGTGCCAGCAGCCCAGACAGCCTAAGGCAGTACTTC. Protein sequence: CASSPDSLRQYF.

This chain links TRBV7-9 with TRBJ1-3; a weak D match, TRBD1 (5 bases). Germline V lookup: CDR1 SEHNR, CDR2 FQNEAQ (reference sequence). There are 15 residues in the CDR3. Trimming stripped 4 bases from V and 3 bases from J, with 13 bases between. Here the CDR3 reads CASSSVRVSGNTIYF. The CDR3 DNA reads TGTGCCAGCAGCTCCGTCAGGGTCAGTGGAAACACCATATATTTT.

CDR3 loop: CAISGTSDEQFF. CDR3 DNA: TGTGCCATCAGTGGGACTAGCGATGAGCAGTTCTTC. This chain links TRBV10-3 with TRBJ2-1, with 9 bases aligning to TRBD2. V was pared by 4 bases and J by 8 bases, with 0 bases of the junction left unmatched. From germline, CDR1 is ENHRY and CDR2 SYGVKD. The CDR3 extends over 12 amino acids.

The chain employs TRBV7-2 and TRBJ1-6; D is perhaps TRBD1 (5 bases). Germline CDR1 SGHTA, CDR2 FQGNSA. This CDR3 region has 16 residues. Trimming removed 11 bases from V and 6 bases from J, with 23 bases in between. CDR3 region: CALRGLAGYVNSPLHF. The CDR3 region has the DNA TGTGCCTTACGTGGTTTGGCAGGGTATGTTAATTCACCCCTCCACTTT.

The rearrangement joins TRBV27 to TRBJ2-4; perhaps TRBD2 as D (5 bases). CDR1 is MNHEY, CDR2 SMNVEV, per germline (reference sequence). Trimming cost V 3 bases and J 0 bases, with 12 bases left between them. The CDR3 runs to 16 residues. CDR3 protein: CASSFWAGLAKNIQYF. CDR3 nucleotide sequence: TGTGCCAGCAGTTTTTGGGCGGGCTTAGCCAAAAACATTCAGTACTTC.

V is TRBV7-8 and J is TRBJ1-5; D is perhaps TRBD1 (6 bases). The length of the CDR3 is 16 residues. Trimming pared 1 base from V and 7 bases from J, leaving 17 bases between. In germline, CDR1 is SGHVS, CDR2 FQNEAQ. The CDR3 DNA reads as TGTGCCAGCAGCTTAGAAGGGACATCCGGACCCCAGCCCCAGCATTTT. This sequence encodes CASSLEGTSGPQPQHF. Drawing the rest from reference TRBV7-8 and TRBJ1-5, the complete variable domain is GAGVSQSPRYKVAKRGQDVALRCDPISGHVSLFWYQQALGQGPEFLTYFQNEAQLDKSGLPSDRFFAERPEGSVSTLKIQRTQQEDSAVYLCASSLEGTSGPQPQHFGDGTRLSIL.

V usage is TRBV27 and J usage is TRBJ2-3; 14 bases align to TRBD2. V lost 5 bases, J lost 0 bases, and 22 bases stayed unmatched. The CDR3 consists of 23 residues. CDR1 is MNHEY, CDR2 SMNVEV, per germline (reference sequence). Here the CDR3 DNA reads TGTGCCAGCAGTCTCGACAGGGTTGGACTAGCGGGAGGAAAGTTTACTAGCACAGATACGCAGTATTTT. It encodes CASSLDRVGLAGGKFTSTDTQYF.

This chain connects TRBV27 to TRBJ2-2, with TRBD1 identical over 9 bases. The CDR3 sequence is 16 residues long. Per the germline V gene, CDR1 is MNHEY and CDR2 is SMNVEV (reference sequence). V lost 4 bases and J lost 1; bases outside the gene matches: 4. The CDR3 sequence is CASSSGQGLNTGELFF. In DNA form, the CDR3 reads TGTGCCAGCAGTTCCGGACAGGGGCTGAACACCGGGGAGCTGTTTTTT.

The rearrangement uses TRBV9 and TRBJ1-1; no clear D. Germline V gene sequence: CDR1 SGDLS, CDR2 YYNGEE. The CDR3 totals 15 residues. V lost 3 bases and J 4 bases, leaving 16 bases between the germline ends. In DNA form, the CDR3 reads TGTGCCAGCAGCGGAGCCTTGAATCGTGGCACTGAAGCTTTCTTT. Translating it yields CASSGALNRGTEAFF.

CDR3 loop: CASSDDDRVYQPQHF. The CDR3 coding sequence is TGTGCCAGCAGTGACGATGACAGAGTCTATCAGCCCCAGCATTTT. The gene calls are TRBV6-1 and TRBJ1-5; a weak D match, TRBD1 (5 bases). Trimming left V 3 bases short and J 5 bases short, with 14 bases between. Germline CDR1 reads MNHNS; CDR2 reads SASEGT. This CDR3 is built from 15 residues.

This chain uses TRBV7-2 with TRBJ2-5; 8 nucleotides match TRBD2. Losses at the gene ends were 4 bases for V and 2 bases for J; bases not matched to a gene: 9. The CDR3 length is 16 residues. Germline V gives CDR1 SGHTA, CDR2 FQGNSA. In DNA, the CDR3 is TGTGCCAGCAGCTGGACGGGAGGGCGGGTACAAGAGACCCAGTACTTC. Protein: CASSWTGGRVQETQYF. Full variable domain (remainder filled in from reference TRBV7-2 and TRBJ2-5): GAGVSQSPSNKVTEKGKDVELRCDPISGHTALYWYRQSLGQGLEFLIYFQGNSAPDKSGLPSDRFSAERTGGSVSTLTIQRTQQEDSAVYLCASSWTGGRVQETQYFGPGTRLLVL.

This clone was seen once. The rearrangement links TRBV5-6 to TRBJ2-7, with D possibly TRBD1 on 5 matching bases. The V gene lost 4 bases and the J gene lost 0 bases, with 14 bases spanning the gap. Germline lookup yields CDR1 SGHDT and CDR2 YYEEEE. The length of the CDR3 is 15 residues. The CDR3 spells CASSPPQGPSYEQYF. CDR3 sequence (DNA): TGTGCCAGCAGCCCCCCCCAGGGTCCCTCCTACGAGCAGTACTTC.

CDR3 protein: CASSLPGQGVGEKLFF. For the CDR3, the DNA is TGTGCCAGCAGCTTGCCGGGACAGGGGGTAGGAGAAAAACTGTTTTTT. This sequence joins TRBV5-5 and TRBJ1-4, with TRBD1 identical over 11 bases. V lost 1 base and J lost 8; bases outside the gene matches: 7. The CDR3 is 16 amino acids. Per the germline V gene, CDR1 is SGHKS and CDR2 is YYEKEE (reference sequence).

The J gene is TRBJ2-1, the V gene TRBV6-1, with 10 bases fitting TRBD1. Germline V gives CDR1 MNHNS, CDR2 SASEGT. The V and J ends lost 7 bases and 7 bases, in that order; junction bases with no gene match: 10. This CDR3 has 15 residues. CDR3 bases: TGTGCCAGCACCTTTGGTGGGACAGGGGTGAATGAGCAGTTCTTC. As protein: CASTFGGTGVNEQFF.

V gene TRBV5-1 combines with J gene TRBJ2-5, with TRBD2 identical over 10 bases. Germline CDR1 and CDR2: SGHRS and YFSETQ. J lost 4 bases, V lost 3 bases, and 3 bases had no gene match. CDR3 length: 14 residues. DNA for the CDR3: TGCGCCAGCAGCTCCCGGACTAGCGGAGAGACCCAGTACTTC. Its translation is CASSSRTSGETQYF.

The count of this clone is one. The chain has TRBV7-2 and TRBJ2-1; 12 bases align to TRBD2. V was pared by 6 bases and J by 5 bases, with 2 bases of the junction left unmatched. Germline V gene sequence: CDR1 SGHTA, CDR2 FQGNSA. The CDR3 is 14 amino acids. The CDR3 is CASSWTSGDNEQFF. CDR3 sequence (DNA): TGTGCCAGCAGTTGGACTAGCGGGGACAATGAGCAGTTCTTC. Variable domain in full (rest from reference TRBV7-2 and TRBJ2-1): GAGVSQSPSNKVTEKGKDVELRCDPISGHTALYWYRQSLGQGLEFLIYFQGNSAPDKSGLPSDRFSAERTGGSVSTLTIQRTQQEDSAVYLCASSWTSGDNEQFFGPGTRLTVL.

The chain recombines TRBV7-9 with TRBJ2-2; 10 nucleotides match TRBD1. The CDR3 length is 16 residues. Looked up from germline, CDR1 is SEHNR and CDR2 is FQNEAQ (reference sequence). J lost 2 bases, V lost 5 bases, and 5 bases had no gene match. The CDR3 bases are TGTGCCAGCAGCCCGCGACAGGGGGCTAACACCGGGGAGCTGTTTTTT. Protein product: CASSPRQGANTGELFF.

The chain carries TRBV6-5 and TRBJ1-1; D not certain. The CDR3 consists of 12 residues. CDR1 is MNHEY and CDR2 is SVGAGI in the germline V gene. V shed 8 bases and J shed 1 base, with 8 bases lying between them. The CDR3 region is CASGRPNTEAFF. The CDR3 nucleotides read TGTGCCAGCGGACGGCCGAACACTGAAGCTTTCTTT.

The chain recombines TRBV5-1 with TRBJ2-1; 9 bases are a match to TRBD2. Germline assignment: CDR1 SGHRS and CDR2 YFSETQ. The CDR3 consists of 16 residues. The J segment lost 7 bases and the V segment lost 0 bases, leaving 8 bases of the junction unmatched. The CDR3 loop reads CASSLDGTSLGNEQFF. The CDR3 nucleotides read TGCGCCAGCAGCTTGGATGGGACTAGCCTCGGGAATGAGCAGTTCTTC.

This sequence joins TRBV2 and TRBJ2-7, with 9 bases that match TRBD1. Germline CDR1 is SNHLY and CDR2 is FYNNEI. There are 14 residues in the CDR3. Losses at the gene ends were 8 bases for V and 6 bases for J; bases not matched to a gene: 11. DNA for the CDR3: TGTGCCAGCGGACGGACAGGGGAAGGGACCGAGCAGTACTTC. As protein: CASGRTGEGTEQYF.

The genes are TRBV30 and TRBJ2-1, with 8 bases identical to TRBD2. Trimming removed 5 bases from V and 6 bases from J; junction bases left unmatched: 9. CDR1 is GTSNPN, CDR2 SVGIG, per germline (reference sequence). The CDR3 runs 14 residues. In DNA, the CDR3 is TGTGCCTGGGATAGCGGGAAGAGGGGCAATGAGCAGTTCTTC. Its translation: CAWDSGKRGNEQFF.

The J gene is TRBJ1-1, the V gene TRBV19; weak D call: TRBD1 (5 bases). Looked up from germline, CDR1 is LNHDA and CDR2 is SQIVND (reference sequence). The CDR3 runs to 15 residues. V was clipped by 7 bases and J by 5 bases, with 20 bases between them. The CDR3 DNA is TGTGCCAGTACCAGAGAGGGGCCCCTGGGGACTGAAGCTTTCTTT. Its protein product is CASTREGPLGTEAFF. Full variable domain (remainder filled in from reference TRBV19 and TRBJ1-1): DGGITQSPKYLFRKEGQNVTLSCEQNLNHDAMYWYRQDPGQGLRLIYYSQIVNDFQKGDIAEGYSVSREKKESFPLTVTSAQKNPTAFYLCASTREGPLGTEAFFGQGTRLTVV.

V and J are TRBV5-5 and TRBJ2-1, with D perhaps matching TRBD2 (6 bases). CDR1 and CDR2 from the germline V gene are SGHKS and YYEKEE (reference sequence). The CDR3 consists of 15 residues. Trimming pared 2 bases from V and 0 bases from J, leaving 9 bases between. The CDR3 region is CASSLSGSSYNEQFF. DNA for the CDR3: TGTGCCAGCAGCTTAAGCGGGTCCTCCTACAATGAGCAGTTCTTC. The variable domain in full, completed from reference TRBV5-5 and TRBJ2-1, reads DAGVTQSPTHLIKTRGQQVTLRCSPISGHKSVSWYQQVLGQGPQFIFQYYEKEERGRGNFPDRFSARQFPNYSSELNVNALLLGDSALYLCASSLSGSSYNEQFFGPGTRLTVL.

J is TRBJ2-1 and V is TRBV4-1, with D perhaps matching TRBD1 (6 bases). Trimming stripped 1 base from V and 10 bases from J, with 17 bases between. The CDR3 extends over 15 amino acids. Germline CDR1 is MGHRA and CDR2 is YSYEKL. In DNA, the CDR3 is TGCGCCAGCAGCCAAGGCCAGGGGTGGAGATTAGAGCAGTTCTTC. Amino acids: CASSQGQGWRLEQFF.

The chain has TRBV7-9 and TRBJ2-2; the D gene is possibly TRBD2 (6 bases). The V and J ends lost 5 bases and 5 bases respectively, with 21 bases between them. The CDR3 is made up of 17 amino acids. Germline V CDR1 and CDR2: SEHNR, FQNEAQ (reference sequence). The CDR3 loop reads CASSRAVGRDPTGELFF. In DNA, the CDR3 is TGTGCCAGCAGCCGTGCCGTAGGGCGGGATCCTACCGGGGAGCTGTTTTTT.

The J gene is TRBJ2-7, the V gene TRBV7-2, with a possible D match to TRBD2 (6 bases). Germline-derived CDR1 and CDR2 are SGHTA and FQGNSA. Trimming took 4 bases from V and 3 from J, leaving 13 bases between them. The CDR3 loop spans 14 amino acids. This CDR3 is CASSSPLAVYEQYF. The CDR3 DNA follows: TGTGCCAGCAGCTCGCCACTAGCAGTCTACGAGCAGTACTTC.

The V call is TRBV2, the J call TRBJ1-1; D is possibly TRBD1 (5 bases). Trimming took off 8 bases at V and 5 bases at J, with 18 bases between the two ends. CDR1 and CDR2 from the germline V gene are SNHLY and FYNNEI. CDR3 length: 14 amino acids. The CDR3 sequence is CASHVQVAGTEAFF. CDR3 in DNA: TGTGCCAGCCACGTACAGGTAGCGGGGACTGAAGCTTTCTTT.